This is a list of T cell receptor beta chains from one sample in a study of T cell changes during pregnancy in multiple sclerosis. Using immunoSEQ multiplex PCR, the repertoire was profiled, and TCRdb retains in-frame clones only, with some absent. The repertoire consists of 25,000 to 35,000 clones, with roughly 90% occurring once and the leading ten covering about 0.45%. The sequencing here drew on CD4+ T cells from peripheral blood mononuclear cells, taken in the second trimester of pregnancy. These receptors all come from a female donor in good health, enrolled as a control in a pregnancy study. CDR3s include the opening cysteine and the closing phenylalanine or tryptophan. The D gene is left open where the match is weak. Size is omitted from some rows. Given values are once, few, many or a class for expanded clones.

v_gene	abundance	j_gene	d_gene	CDR3aa	CDR3nt
TRBV5-6	once	TRBJ2-3	TRBD2	CASSLVLAGATGTDTQYF	TGTGCCAGCAGCTTGGTACTAGCGGGAGCGACTGGCACAGATACGCAGTATTTT
TRBV27	NA	TRBJ2-3	TRBD2	CASSLVTGLAGVSDTQYF	TGTGCCAGCAGTCTGGTTACGGGACTAGCGGGGGTGAGTGATACGCAGTATTTT
TRBV6-1	NA	TRBJ1-1	TRBD1	CASSEVGTGDGFTEAFF	TGTGCCAGCAGTGAAGTAGGTACAGGGGACGGATTCACTGAAGCTTTCTTT
TRBV18	NA	TRBJ2-1	NA	CASSPSVEEQFF	TGTGCCAGCTCACCAAGCGTCGAGGAGCAGTTCTTC
TRBV9	NA	TRBJ1-1	NA	CASSVEAGMNTEAFF	TGTGCCAGCAGCGTAGAGGCAGGTATGAACACTGAAGCTTTCTTT
TRBV19	NA	TRBJ1-1	NA	CASNQGGTYTEAFF	TGTGCCAGTAATCAAGGCGGGACTTACACTGAAGCTTTCTTT
TRBV19	NA	TRBJ2-7	TRBD2	CASSATTSTGEQYF	TGTGCCAGTAGTGCGACGACTAGCACCGGCGAGCAGTACTTC
TRBV7-2	NA	TRBJ1-2	NA	CASSLQGNYGYTF	TGTGCCAGCAGCTTACAGGGGAACTATGGCTACACCTTC
TRBV11-3	NA	TRBJ2-1	NA	CASSLGGGNEQFF	TGTGCCAGCAGCTTAGGAGGCGGTAATGAGCAGTTCTTC
TRBV5-6	NA	TRBJ2-3	TRBD2	CASSGGGRRTDTQYF	TGTGCCAGCAGCGGGGGGGGACGCCGCACAGATACGCAGTATTTT
TRBV5-1	NA	TRBJ1-2	NA	CASSLDRGYTF	TGCGCCAGCAGCTTGGACCGGGGCTACACCTTC
TRBV13	few	TRBJ1-6	NA	CASSLGGGNSPLHF	TGTGCCAGCAGCTTAGGAGGGGGTAATTCACCCCTCCACTTT
TRBV6-5	NA	TRBJ2-7	NA	CASSPQGYEQYF	TGTGCCAGCAGTCCCCAGGGGTACGAGCAGTACTTC
TRBV27	NA	TRBJ1-6	TRBD1	CASTSLVDRASPLHF	TGTGCCAGCACCTCCCTCGTGGACAGGGCTTCACCCCTCCACTTT
TRBV7-2	NA	TRBJ1-2	NA	CASSSPIRGYGYTF	TGTGCCAGCAGCTCTCCAATCAGGGGATATGGCTACACCTTC
TRBV19	NA	TRBJ2-3	NA	CATQGGATSTDTQYF	TGTGCCACCCAAGGGGGGGCAACGAGCACAGATACGCAGTATTTT
TRBV6-1	NA	TRBJ2-1	NA	CASISRSYNEQFF	TGTGCCAGCATTTCGCGCTCCTACAATGAGCAGTTCTTC
TRBV2	NA	TRBJ1-1	NA	CASRGEVNTEAFF	TGTGCCAGCAGAGGGGAAGTGAACACTGAAGCTTTCTTT
TRBV19	once	TRBJ1-2	NA	CASKGSGGEEISSNYGYTF	TGTGCCAGCAAGGGGTCGGGGGGGGAAGAAATATCGAGTAACTATGGCTACACCTTC
TRBV5-6	NA	TRBJ2-5	NA	CASSPGGDRKTQYF	TGTGCCAGCAGCCCCGGCGGGGATAGGAAGACCCAGTACTTC
TRBV6-1	NA	TRBJ1-5	NA	CASKVGGVSNQPQHF	TGTGCCAGCAAGGTGGGAGGGGTAAGCAATCAGCCCCAGCATTTT
TRBV10-2	NA	TRBJ1-2	NA	CASSSGEYYGYTF	TGCGCCAGCAGTTCGGGGGAGTACTATGGCTACACCTTC
TRBV5-3	NA	TRBJ2-2	TRBD2	CARSLTIAGAGGELFF	TGTGCCAGAAGCTTGACAATAGCGGGAGCTGGCGGGGAGCTGTTTTTT
TRBV5-6	NA	TRBJ2-1	NA	CASSWGRANEQFF	TGTGCCAGCAGCTGGGGCAGGGCCAATGAGCAGTTCTTC
TRBV7-9	NA	TRBJ2-3	TRBD2	CASSLVIGGGGSDTQYF	TGTGCCAGCAGCTTAGTAATCGGCGGGGGGGGGTCAGATACGCAGTATTTT
TRBV30	NA	TRBJ1-6	TRBD1	CAWRRDRASPLHF	TGTGCCTGGAGACGGGACAGGGCTTCACCCCTCCACTTT
TRBV6-4	NA	TRBJ1-1	NA	CASRQERDTEAFF	TGTGCCAGCCGACAGGAACGAGACACTGAAGCTTTCTTT
TRBV7-2	NA	TRBJ1-3	NA	CASSLPPGNTIYF	TGTGCCAGCAGCCTTCCCCCTGGAAACACCATATATTTT
TRBV5-1	NA	TRBJ1-4	NA	CASSLGANEKLFF	TGCGCCAGCAGCTTGGGAGCTAATGAAAAACTGTTTTTT
TRBV6-5	NA	TRBJ2-3	TRBD1	CASRSDRAIGDTQYF	TGTGCCAGCAGATCGGACAGGGCCATTGGGGATACGCAGTATTTT
TRBV11-2	NA	TRBJ2-5	NA	CASSFKSIAETQYF	TGTGCCAGCAGCTTTAAAAGTATCGCGGAGACCCAGTACTTC
TRBV6-5	NA	TRBJ1-2	TRBD1	CASTPGTGAYTF	TGTGCCAGCACCCCCGGGACAGGGGCCTACACCTTC
TRBV2	once	TRBJ2-1	TRBD2	CAGGILAGGNEQFF	TGTGCCGGGGGTATACTAGCGGGAGGAAATGAGCAGTTCTTC
TRBV27	medium-sized	TRBJ1-1	NA	CASSFSSVNTEAFF	TGTGCCAGCAGTTTTTCCTCAGTGAACACTGAAGCTTTCTTT
TRBV5-1	NA	TRBJ1-1	NA	CASSLARVGGLGTEAFF	TGCGCCAGCAGCTTGGCAAGGGTGGGGGGTCTAGGGACTGAAGCTTTCTTT
TRBV7-9	few	TRBJ1-2	TRBD1	CASSSYPGTGDDYGYTF	TGTGCCAGCAGTTCATACCCCGGGACAGGGGACGACTATGGCTACACCTTC
TRBV7-2	NA	TRBJ2-6	NA	CASSLGGLPSGANVLTF	TGTGCCAGCAGCTTAGGTGGACTGCCCTCTGGGGCCAACGTCCTGACTTTC
TRBV29-1	NA	TRBJ2-6	NA	CSVGDGGPSLVANVLTF	TGCAGCGTTGGGGACGGAGGGCCCTCTCTCGTGGCCAACGTCCTGACTTTC
TRBV7-7	NA	TRBJ2-1	TRBD2	CASSASGDNEQFF	TGTGCCAGCAGCGCTAGCGGAGACAATGAGCAGTTCTTC
TRBV5-1	NA	TRBJ2-1	NA	CASSSDTSYNEQFF	TGCGCCAGCAGCTCAGACACCTCCTACAATGAGCAGTTCTTC
TRBV11-3	NA	TRBJ2-2	NA	CASSPSGGGELFF	TGTGCCAGCAGCCCCTCCGGGGGCGGGGAGCTGTTTTTT
TRBV2	NA	TRBJ2-2	NA	CASSSFGSGELFF	TGTGCCAGCAGTTCCTTCGGGAGCGGGGAGCTGTTTTTT
TRBV7-2	NA	TRBJ2-2	TRBD2	CASSLSGGGTGELFF	TGTGCCAGCAGCTTAAGCGGGGGGGGAACCGGGGAGCTGTTTTTT
TRBV9	NA	TRBJ2-5	TRBD2	CASGEGTQYF	TGTGCCAGCGGGGAGGGGACCCAGTACTTC
TRBV6-5	NA	TRBJ2-7	TRBD1	CATQTGGHEQYF	TGTGCCACTCAGACAGGGGGGCACGAGCAGTACTTC
TRBV10-3	NA	TRBJ1-1	TRBD1	CAISEGQGTEAFF	TGTGCCATCAGTGAGGGACAGGGCACTGAAGCTTTCTTT
TRBV10-3	NA	TRBJ2-3	TRBD1	CAISGTGDLTGTQYF	TGTGCCATCAGCGGGACAGGGGACCTTACAGGTACGCAGTATTTT
TRBV18	NA	TRBJ1-2	NA	CASSQGRDYGYTF	TGTGCCAGCTCACAAGGGAGAGACTATGGCTACACCTTC
TRBV5-1	NA	TRBJ2-3	NA	CASSSFSTDTQYF	TGCGCCAGCAGCTCTTTCTCCACAGATACGCAGTATTTT
TRBV9	NA	TRBJ2-2	TRBD2	CASSVAGTSPTGELFF	TGTGCCAGCAGCGTAGCCGGGACTAGTCCAACCGGGGAGCTGTTTTTT